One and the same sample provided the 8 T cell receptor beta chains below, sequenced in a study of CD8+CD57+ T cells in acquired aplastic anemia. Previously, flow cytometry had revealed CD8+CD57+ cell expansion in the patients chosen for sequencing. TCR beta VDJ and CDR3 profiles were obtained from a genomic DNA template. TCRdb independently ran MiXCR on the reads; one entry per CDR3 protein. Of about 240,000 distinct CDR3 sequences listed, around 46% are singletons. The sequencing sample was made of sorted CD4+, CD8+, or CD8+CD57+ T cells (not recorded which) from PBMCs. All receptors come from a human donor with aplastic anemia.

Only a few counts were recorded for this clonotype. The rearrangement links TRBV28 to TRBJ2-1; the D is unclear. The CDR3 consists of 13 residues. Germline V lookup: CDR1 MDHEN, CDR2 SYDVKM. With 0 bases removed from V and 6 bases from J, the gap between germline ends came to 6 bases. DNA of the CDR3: TGTGCCAGCAGTTTATGGGCAGGCAATGAGCAGTTCTTC. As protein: CASSLWAGNEQFF.

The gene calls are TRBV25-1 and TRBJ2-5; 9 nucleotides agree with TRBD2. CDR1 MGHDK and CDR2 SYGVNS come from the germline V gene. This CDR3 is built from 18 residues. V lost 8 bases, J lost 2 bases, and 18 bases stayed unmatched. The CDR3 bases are TGTGCCAGCGCGAAGCCCGATTGGGCGGGGGGGGGGCAAGAGACCCAGTACTTC. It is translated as CASAKPDWAGGGQETQYF. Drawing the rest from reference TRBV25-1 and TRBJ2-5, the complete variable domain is EADIYQTPRYLVIGTGKKITLECSQTMGHDKMYWYQQDPGMELHLIHYSYGVNSTEKGDLSSESTVSRIRTEHFPLTLESARPSHTSQYLCASAKPDWAGGGQETQYFGPGTRLLVL.

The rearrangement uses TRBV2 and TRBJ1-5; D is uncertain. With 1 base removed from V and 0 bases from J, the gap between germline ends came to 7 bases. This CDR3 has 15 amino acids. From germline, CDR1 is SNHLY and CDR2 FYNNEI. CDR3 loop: CASSEGPDSNQPQHF. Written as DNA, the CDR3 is TGTGCCAGCAGTGAAGGGCCCGATAGCAATCAGCCCCAGCATTTT.

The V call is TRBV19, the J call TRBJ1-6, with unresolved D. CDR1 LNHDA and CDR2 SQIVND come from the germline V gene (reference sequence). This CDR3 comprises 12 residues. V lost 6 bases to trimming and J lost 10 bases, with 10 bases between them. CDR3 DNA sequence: TGTGCCAGTAGCATCGGGATATCACCCCTCCACTTT. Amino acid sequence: CASSIGISPLHF.

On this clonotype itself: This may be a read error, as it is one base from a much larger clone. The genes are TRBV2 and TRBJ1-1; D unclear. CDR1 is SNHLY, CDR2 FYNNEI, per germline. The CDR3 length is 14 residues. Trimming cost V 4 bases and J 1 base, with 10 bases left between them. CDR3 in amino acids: CASSGEFQNTEAFF. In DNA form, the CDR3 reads TGTGCCAGCAGTGGAGAATTCCAGAACACTGAAGCTTTCTTT. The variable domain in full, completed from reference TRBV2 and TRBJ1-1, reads EPEVTQTPSHQVTQMGQEVILRCVPISNHLYFYWYRQILGQKVEFLVSFYNNEISEKSEIFDDQFSVERPDGSNFTLKIRSTKLEDSAMYFCASSGEFQNTEAFFGQGTRLTVV.

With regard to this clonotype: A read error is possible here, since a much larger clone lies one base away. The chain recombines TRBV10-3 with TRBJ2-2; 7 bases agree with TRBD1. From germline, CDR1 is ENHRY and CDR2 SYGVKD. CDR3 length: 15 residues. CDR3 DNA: TGTGCCAGCAGCCAGACGACAGGGAACACCGGGGAGCTGTCTTTT. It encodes CASSQTTGNTGELSF.

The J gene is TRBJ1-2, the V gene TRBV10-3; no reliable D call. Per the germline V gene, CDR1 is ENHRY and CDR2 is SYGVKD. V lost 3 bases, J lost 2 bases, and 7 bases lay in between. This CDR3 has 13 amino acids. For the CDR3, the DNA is TGTGCCATCAGTGACCTAACCAACTATGGCTACACCTTC. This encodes CAISDLTNYGYTF.

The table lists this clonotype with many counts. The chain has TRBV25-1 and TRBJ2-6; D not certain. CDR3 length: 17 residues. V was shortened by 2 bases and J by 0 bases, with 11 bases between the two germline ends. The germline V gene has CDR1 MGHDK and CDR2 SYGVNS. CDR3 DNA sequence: TGTGCCAGCAGTGAAGAAGGGTTGGTCTCTGGGGCCAACGTCCTGACTTTC. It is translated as CASSEEGLVSGANVLTF.